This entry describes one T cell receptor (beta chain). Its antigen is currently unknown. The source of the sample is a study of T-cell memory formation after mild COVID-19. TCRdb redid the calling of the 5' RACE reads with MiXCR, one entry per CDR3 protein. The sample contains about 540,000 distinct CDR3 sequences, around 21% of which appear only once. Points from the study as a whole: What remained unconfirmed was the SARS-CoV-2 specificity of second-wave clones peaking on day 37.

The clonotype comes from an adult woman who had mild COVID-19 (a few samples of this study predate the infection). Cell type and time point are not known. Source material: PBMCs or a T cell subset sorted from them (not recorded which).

The CDR3 region is CSAREGGTAYNEQFF. For the CDR3, the DNA is TGCAGTGCTAGAGAAGGGGGCACGGCTTACAATGAGCAGTTCTTC. The chain has TRBV20-1 and TRBJ2-1, with TRBD1 matching 7 bases. This CDR3 has 15 amino acids. Trimming took 0 bases from V and 4 from J; bases not matched to a gene: 6. Per the germline V gene, CDR1 is DFQATT and CDR2 is SNEGSKA (reference sequence).